This T cell receptor beta chain appears in the sequencing data of a study of blood T cell repertoires in COVID-19. The assay was immunoSEQ multiplex PCR, and TCRdb's table has in-frame clones only and misses some. This table holds about 110,000 clones, about 85% found once. Looked up from germline, CDR1 is KGHDR and CDR2 is SFDVKD. CDR3 length: 13 residues. The V end was cut by 9 bases, the J end by 5 bases, with 13 bases between. The sequence derives from a human donor in a cohort sampled during active COVID-19. The material sequenced was peripheral blood. The V and J genes are TRBV24-1 and TRBJ1-5; D is perhaps TRBD1 (5 bases). The CDR3 nucleotides are TGTGCCACCCCCCGACAGCACCATCAGCCCCAGCATTTT. This codes for CATPRQHHQPQHF.